The entry below describes one T cell receptor beta chain. The sample originates from a study of blood T cell repertoires in COVID-19. On the study more broadly: In each case, the material was cDNA or gDNA derived from T cells, B-cell-depleted T cells, or PBMCs.

V lost 0 bases, J lost 6 bases, and 6 bases stayed unmatched. CDR1 GTSNPN and CDR2 SVGIG come from the germline V gene (reference sequence). CDR3 length: 15 amino acids. TCRdb's copy holds only in-frame clones and misses some; the assay was immunoSEQ multiplex PCR. The table records 250,000 to 350,000 clones, around 87% of them present only once. This clonotype was obtained from a woman in her fifties or sixties with active or convalescent COVID-19. Sequenced input: peripheral blood. This chain links TRBV30 with TRBJ1-4, with 8 bases identical to TRBD1. CDR3 DNA sequence: TGTGCCTGGAGTGTACTTGGACAGGGAGATGAAAAACTGTTTTTT. Its translation: CAWSVLGQGDEKLFF. The entire variable domain, with the rest obtained from reference TRBV30 and TRBJ1-4, is as follows: SQTIHQWPATLVQPVGSPLSLECTVEGTSNPNLYWYRQAAGRGLQLLFYSVGIGQISSEVPQNLSASRPQDRQFILSSKKLLLSDSGFYLCAWSVLGQGDEKLFFGSGTQLSVL.